The 22 T cell receptor beta chains below come from one sample, sequenced in a study of T-cell reconstitution after alpha-beta-depleted transplantation in children. Unique molecular identifiers were built into the TCRbeta library. In TCRdb, the PCR reads were re-called with MiXCR into one record per CDR3 protein. The sample lists roughly 300,000 distinct CDR3 sequences, more than 8% occurring once. The specimen was PBMCs from the stem cell graft donor, collected from the stem cell graft. Receptors were obtained from a human donor who donated a stem cell graft to a child with SCID.

This clonotype showed up just a few times. This CDR3 is CASSQRLQIGNTEAFF. The CDR3 DNA follows: TGTGCCAGCAGTCAGAGACTCCAAATTGGGAACACTGAAGCTTTCTTT. This rearrangement joins TRBV27 to TRBJ1-1; D ambiguous. CDR1 is MNHEY and CDR2 is SMNVEV in the germline V gene (reference sequence). Trimming shortened V by 5 bases and J by 1 base, and 17 bases separated the two germline ends. The CDR3 length is 16 residues.

This clonotype was detected only a few times. The chain combines TRBV5-1 with TRBJ2-5; D is unresolved. Trimming stripped 7 bases from V and 4 bases from J, with 14 bases between. CDR1 is SGHRS and CDR2 is YFSETQ in the germline V gene. The CDR3 spans 13 residues. The CDR3 DNA reads TGCGCCAGCGCGCATAAACCCGTAGAGACCCAGTACTTC. It specifies CASAHKPVETQYF.

This clonotype was recorded a few times. V usage is TRBV2 and J usage is TRBJ1-3; D is uncertain. The CDR3 is made up of 13 amino acids. The V end lost 8 bases, the J end lost 0 bases, and 8 bases lay between the germline ends. The germline gives CDR1 SNHLY, CDR2 FYNNEI. The CDR3 nucleotides are TGTGCCAGCGTAGAGAGCTCTGGAAACACCATATATTTT. This encodes CASVESSGNTIYF.

The chain recombines TRBV13 with TRBJ1-4; 8 nucleotides align to TRBD1. V trimming: 2 bases; J trimming: 8 bases; junction bases outside the gene matches: 10. Germline V CDR1 and CDR2: PRHDT, FYEKMQ (reference sequence). This CDR3 is built from 16 residues. The CDR3 reads CASSLYGDRYGEKLFF. In DNA form, the CDR3 reads TGTGCCAGCAGCTTATACGGGGACAGGTACGGGGAAAAACTGTTTTTT.

The table lists this clonotype with a few counts. J is TRBJ2-5 and V is TRBV5-1; D may be TRBD1 (7 bases). Per the germline V gene, CDR1 is SGHRS and CDR2 is YFSETQ. The CDR3 length is 13 residues. Trimming removed 6 bases from V and 3 bases from J, with 12 bases in between. The CDR3 sequence: CASNGGTEETQYF. DNA of the CDR3: TGCGCCAGCAACGGCGGGACAGAAGAGACCCAGTACTTC.

This clonotype was seen at least ten times. The gene calls are TRBV18 and TRBJ1-3, with 10 bases aligning to TRBD1. Germline lookup yields CDR1 KGHSH and CDR2 LQKENI. V gave up 8 bases and J gave up 2 bases; unmatched junction bases: 9. There are 16 residues in the CDR3. The CDR3: CASRPTTGGPGNTIYF. In nucleotides, the CDR3 is TGTGCCAGCCGACCGACGACAGGGGGCCCTGGAAACACCATATATTTT.

The V call is TRBV6-1, the J call TRBJ2-1; perhaps D is TRBD1 or TRBD2 (6 bases each). V lost 4 bases to trimming and J lost 2 bases, with 12 bases between them. There are 15 residues in the CDR3. The germline CDR1 and CDR2 sequences are MNHNS and SASEGT. The CDR3 DNA is TGTGCCAGCAGTGGCCGGGGGCTTCCCTACAATGAGCAGTTCTTC. This translates into CASSGRGLPYNEQFF.

The V and J genes are TRBV12-3 or TRBV12-4 and TRBJ2-2; D may match TRBD1 or TRBD2 (6 bases each). The CDR3 is made up of 14 amino acids. The V and J ends lost 2 bases and 6 bases respectively, with 10 bases between them. CDR3 sequence reads: CASSLFRGPGELFF. The DNA for the CDR3 is TGTGCCAGCAGTTTATTCCGGGGGCCCGGGGAGCTGTTTTTT.

This chain joins TRBV7-9 and TRBJ2-2; 8 bases are shared with TRBD2. CDR3 length equals 17 residues. V was clipped by 5 bases and J by 1 base; unmatched bases: 9. Germline V gene lookup returns CDR1 SEHNR and CDR2 FQNEAQ (reference sequence). CDR3 nucleotides: TGTGCCAGCAGCCCAGAGGCTAGCGGGCTGAACACCGGGGAGCTGTTTTTT. Translation: CASSPEASGLNTGELFF. Together with reference TRBV7-9 and TRBJ2-2, the CDR3 gives the full variable domain: DTGVSQNPRHKITKRGQNVTFRCDPISEHNRLYWYRQTLGQGPEFLTYFQNEAQLEKSRLLSDRFSAERPKGSFSTLEIQRTEQGDSAMYLCASSPEASGLNTGELFFGEGSRLTVL.

This clonotype was counted only a few times. The V gene is TRBV5-6, the J gene TRBJ1-1; D is perhaps TRBD1 (5 bases). This CDR3 spans 15 amino acids. The ends were cut back, 4 bases at V and 11 bases at J, with 24 bases in the middle. In germline, CDR1 is SGHDT, CDR2 YYEEEE. The CDR3 region has the DNA TGTGCCAGCAGCCCAAAATCGGGCGGGACCCTGACTGCTTTCTTT. This sequence encodes CASSPKSGGTLTAFF.

This chain joins TRBV5-5 and TRBJ1-4; no clear D gene. Per the germline V gene, CDR1 is SGHKS and CDR2 is YYEKEE (reference sequence). The V end lost 4 bases, the J end lost 7 bases, and 17 bases lay between the germline ends. This CDR3 comprises 15 residues. DNA for the CDR3: TGTGCCAGCAGCCTGCTTTTCTCCGGGCGTGAAAAACTGTTTTTT. Translating it yields CASSLLFSGREKLFF.

The chain couples TRBV18 to TRBJ1-2; maybe TRBD1 (5 bases). V lost 0 bases, J lost 4 bases, and 9 bases lay in between. In germline, CDR1 is KGHSH, CDR2 LQKENI. The CDR3 is made up of 14 amino acids. The CDR3 DNA follows: TGTGCCAGCTCACCACCGGGGGAAGCCTATGGCTACACCTTC. Residues: CASSPPGEAYGYTF.

The table lists this clonotype with a few counts. The chain uses TRBV13 and TRBJ2-1, with 7 positions matching TRBD1. The germline V gene has CDR1 PRHDT and CDR2 FYEKMQ (reference sequence). Germline trimming cut 4 bases from V and 9 bases from J; bases unmatched to any gene: 18. This CDR3 spans 17 amino acids. The CDR3 spells CASSSRQGEHYNGEQFF. DNA of the CDR3: TGTGCCAGCAGCTCGCGACAGGGCGAACACTACAATGGTGAGCAGTTCTTC.

There are a few counts of this clonotype. The V gene is TRBV12-3 or TRBV12-4, the J gene TRBJ2-5; TRBD2 is a possible D gene (6 bases). Deletions cut 2 bases from V and 1 base from J, with 17 bases between. This CDR3 region has 17 residues. The CDR3 loop is CASSLIAGNILQETQYF. As DNA, the CDR3 is TGTGCCAGCAGTTTAATTGCGGGGAATATCCTCCAAGAGACCCAGTACTTC.

This clonotype has at least ten counts. V and J are TRBV5-1 and TRBJ2-1; no clear D. Germline CDR1 is SGHRS and CDR2 is YFSETQ. Between the trimmed V and J ends, which lost 0 bases and 6 bases, there was a span of 10 bases. The CDR3 runs 14 residues. This CDR3 is CASSLGQSVNEQFF. The CDR3 coding sequence is TGCGCCAGCAGCTTGGGACAATCGGTCAATGAGCAGTTCTTC.

This clonotype was observed a handful of times. The chain is built from TRBV25-1 and TRBJ2-4; 7 bases map to TRBD1. Germline CDR1 MGHDK, CDR2 SYGVNS. V trimming: 4 bases; J trimming: 0 bases; junction bases outside the gene matches: 9. The CDR3 consists of 17 residues. The chain's CDR3 is CASSAYSGTVAKNIQYF. In nucleotides, the CDR3 is TGTGCCAGCAGTGCGTACTCCGGGACAGTAGCCAAAAACATTCAGTACTTC.

This clonotype was seen at least ten times. The chain employs TRBV12-3 or TRBV12-4 and TRBJ2-3; unclear D gene. Deletions cut 7 bases from V and 3 bases from J, with 5 bases between. The CDR3 has 11 amino acids. Here the CDR3 DNA reads TGTGCCAGCACCACAACAGATACGCAGTATTTT. Amino acid sequence: CASTTTDTQYF.

Turning to this clonotype: This may come from a read error, since a much larger clone is one base off. This chain links TRBV11-2 with TRBJ2-7; tentatively, D is TRBD1 (5 bases). The CDR3 is 13 residues long. The ends were cut back, 2 bases at V and 3 bases at J, with 8 bases in the middle. CDR1 SGHAT and CDR2 FQNNGV come from the germline V gene. The CDR3 DNA is TGTGCCAGCAGCTTATGGACACTCTACGAGCAGTACTTC. Its protein is CASSLWTLYEQYF.

This clonotype was counted at least ten times. The genes are TRBV12-3 or TRBV12-4 and TRBJ1-2, with D uncertain. There are 12 residues in the CDR3. Between the trimmed V and J ends, which lost 6 bases and 5 bases, there was a span of 10 bases. The CDR3 nucleotides are TGTGCCAGCAGAGGAGAAGAATATGGCTACACCTTC. Translation gives CASRGEEYGYTF.

This clonotype was detected only a few times. V gene TRBV7-7 combines with J gene TRBJ2-1, with D possibly being TRBD2 (6 bases). Trimming stripped 1 base from V and 7 bases from J, with 14 bases between. Germline V CDR1 and CDR2: SSHAT, FNYEAQ (reference sequence). This CDR3 is 15 amino acids long. This CDR3 reads CASSLGPGEANEQFF. The CDR3 DNA is TGTGCCAGCAGCTTAGGGCCGGGGGAGGCTAATGAGCAGTTCTTC.

V and J are TRBV23-1 and TRBJ2-7; unclear D gene. TRBV23-1 is labeled an ORF, and its function is uncertain. V was trimmed by 2 bases and J by 4 bases, leaving 3 bases between them. This CDR3 is 11 amino acids long. CDR3 sequence (DNA): TGCGCCAGCAGTCAACCGTACGAGCAGTACTTC. It yields the protein CASSQPYEQYF.

This clonotype has a handful of counts. V is TRBV13 and J is TRBJ2-7; D may be TRBD2 (5 bases). The ends were cut back, 0 bases at V and 3 bases at J, with 12 bases in the middle. The CDR3 spans 15 residues. In germline, CDR1 is PRHDT, CDR2 FYEKMQ (reference sequence). The CDR3 DNA reads as TGTGCCAGCAGCTTAGGTGGGGATACTAGCTACGAGCAGTACTTC. Residues: CASSLGGDTSYEQYF.